This T cell receptor beta chain stems from a study of blood T cell repertoires in COVID-19. Study-level background: The United States, Italy and Spain were the sources of the acute and convalescent COVID-19 samples. In each case, the material was cDNA or gDNA derived from T cells, B-cell-depleted T cells, or PBMCs.

The method was immunoSEQ multiplex PCR; TCRdb's version includes in-frame clones alone and lacks a portion of them. The table includes about 370,000 clones, more than 80% detected once. Which cohort a participant joined came from the clinical history participants gave. Recovery among Cohort 3 donors was established by two negative PCRs, clearance, or symptom resolution. Per the germline V gene, CDR1 is LNHNV and CDR2 is YYDKDF (reference sequence). This CDR3 spans 16 amino acids. V was pared by 3 bases and J by 6 bases, with 8 bases of the junction left unmatched. Sequenced: PBMCs or T cells enriched from blood (not recorded which). The receptor was derived from a man between 18 and 35 years old who had recovered from COVID-19. The genes are TRBV15 and TRBJ2-2; 9 bases fit TRBD1. The CDR3 loop is CATSRGQGQGPGELFF. Here the CDR3 DNA reads TGTGCCACCAGCAGGGGGCAGGGACAGGGTCCCGGGGAGCTGTTTTTT.